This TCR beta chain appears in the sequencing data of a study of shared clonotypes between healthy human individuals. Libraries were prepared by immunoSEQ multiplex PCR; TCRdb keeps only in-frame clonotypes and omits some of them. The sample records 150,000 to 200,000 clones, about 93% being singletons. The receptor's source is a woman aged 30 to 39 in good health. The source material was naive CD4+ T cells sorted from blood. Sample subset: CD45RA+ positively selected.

CDR3 loop: CASSEARGDEQYF. The DNA for the CDR3 is TGTGCCAGCAGTGAAGCGCGGGGGGACGAGCAGTACTTC. This chain joins TRBV2 and TRBJ2-7; 8 bases line up with TRBD2. The CDR3 loop spans 13 amino acids. Germline loops: CDR1 SNHLY, CDR2 FYNNEI. V dropped 0 bases and J dropped 5; count of bases not matched to a gene: 0.